The 3 T cell receptor beta chains below come from one sample, sequenced in a study of long-term antiretroviral therapy in people with HIV. An immunoSEQ assay, version v3.0, was performed at survey level. This table comes from immunoSEQ multiplex PCR, and its TCRdb copy is limited to in-frame clones, with some not included. The data contain roughly 29,000 clones, 95% of them seen just once; the ten biggest clones take up 8% to 10%. Sequenced material: unsorted PBMCs, taken 5.3 years after starting antiretroviral therapy. These receptors came from a man under 40 with HIV.

The chain is built from TRBV30 and TRBJ1-4; D gene unclear. Germline CDR1 reads GTSNPN; CDR2 reads SVGIG (reference sequence). V lost 2 bases, J lost 7 bases, and 5 bases lay in between. The CDR3 covers 11 residues. This chain's CDR3 is CAWSRTEKLFF. The CDR3 DNA is TGTGCCTGGAGTCGGACTGAAAAACTGTTTTTT.

The chain recombines TRBV5-4 with TRBJ2-1; weak D call: TRBD2 (7 bases). The CDR3 has 16 residues. Trimming took 4 bases from V and 2 from J, leaving 16 bases between them. Germline values: CDR1 SGHNT, CDR2 YYREEE (reference sequence). CDR3 in amino acids: CASSREGGRTYNEQFF. The CDR3 DNA sequence: TGTGCCAGCAGCCGAGAGGGGGGGCGGACCTACAATGAGCAGTTCTTC.

The V gene is TRBV2, the J gene TRBJ2-5; 8 bases agree with TRBD2. V lost 5 bases and J lost 2; bases outside the gene matches: 1. From germline, CDR1 is SNHLY and CDR2 FYNNEI. This CDR3 has 13 amino acids. DNA for the CDR3: TGTGCCAGCAGTTCGGGAGGGCAAGAGACCCAGTACTTC. Translating gives CASSSGGQETQYF.